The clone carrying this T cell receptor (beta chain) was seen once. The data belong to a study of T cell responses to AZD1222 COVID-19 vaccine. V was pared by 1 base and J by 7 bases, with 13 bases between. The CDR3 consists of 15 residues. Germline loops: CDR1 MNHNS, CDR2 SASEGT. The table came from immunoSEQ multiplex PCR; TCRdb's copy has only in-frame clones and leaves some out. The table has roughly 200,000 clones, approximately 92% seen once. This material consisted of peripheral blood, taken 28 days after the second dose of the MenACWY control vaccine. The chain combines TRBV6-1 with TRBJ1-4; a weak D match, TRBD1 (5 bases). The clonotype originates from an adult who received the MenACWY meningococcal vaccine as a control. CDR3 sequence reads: CASSEVWGWVEKLFF. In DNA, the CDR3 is TGTGCCAGCAGTGAAGTATGGGGGTGGGTTGAAAAACTGTTTTTT.